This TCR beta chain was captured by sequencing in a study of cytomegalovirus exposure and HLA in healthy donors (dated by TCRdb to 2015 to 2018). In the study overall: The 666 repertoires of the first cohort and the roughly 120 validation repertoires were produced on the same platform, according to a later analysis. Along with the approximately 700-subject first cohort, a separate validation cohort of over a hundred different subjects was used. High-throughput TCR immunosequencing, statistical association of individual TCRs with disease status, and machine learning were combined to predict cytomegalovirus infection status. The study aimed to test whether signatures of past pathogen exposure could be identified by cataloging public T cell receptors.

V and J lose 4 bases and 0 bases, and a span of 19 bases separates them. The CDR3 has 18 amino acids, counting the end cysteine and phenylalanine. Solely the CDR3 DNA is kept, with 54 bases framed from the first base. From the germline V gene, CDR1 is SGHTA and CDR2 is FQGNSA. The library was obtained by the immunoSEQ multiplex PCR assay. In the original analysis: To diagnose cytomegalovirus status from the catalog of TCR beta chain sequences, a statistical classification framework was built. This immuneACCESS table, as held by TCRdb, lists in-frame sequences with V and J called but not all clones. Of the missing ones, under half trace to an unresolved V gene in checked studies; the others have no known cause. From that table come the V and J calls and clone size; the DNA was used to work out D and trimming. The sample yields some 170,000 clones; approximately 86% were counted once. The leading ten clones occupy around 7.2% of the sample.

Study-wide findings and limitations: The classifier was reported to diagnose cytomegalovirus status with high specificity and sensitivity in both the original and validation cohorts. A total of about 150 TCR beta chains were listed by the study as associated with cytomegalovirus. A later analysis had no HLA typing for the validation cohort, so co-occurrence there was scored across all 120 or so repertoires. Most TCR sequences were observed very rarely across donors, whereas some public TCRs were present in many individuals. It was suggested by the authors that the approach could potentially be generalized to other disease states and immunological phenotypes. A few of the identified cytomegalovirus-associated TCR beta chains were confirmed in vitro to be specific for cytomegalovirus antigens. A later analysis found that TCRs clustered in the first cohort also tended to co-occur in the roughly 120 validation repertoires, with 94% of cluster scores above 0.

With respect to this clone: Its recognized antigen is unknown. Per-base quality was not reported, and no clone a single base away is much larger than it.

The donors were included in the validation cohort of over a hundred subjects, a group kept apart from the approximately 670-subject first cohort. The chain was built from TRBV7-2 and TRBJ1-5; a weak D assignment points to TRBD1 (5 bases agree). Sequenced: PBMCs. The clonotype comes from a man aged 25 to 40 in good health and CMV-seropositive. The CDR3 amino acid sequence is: CASSWGPTSQDSNQPQHF. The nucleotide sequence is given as TGTGCCAGCAGCTGGGGACCTACCTCTCAAGATAGCAATCAGCCCCAGCATTTT.